Shown below are 30 T cell receptor beta chains from a single sample sequenced in a study of cytomegalovirus exposure and HLA in healthy donors. TCRdb's table, derived via immunoSEQ multiplex PCR, lists solely in-frame clones and lacks some. The sample shows about 160,000 clones, 84% of them seen only once. Sequenced: PBMCs. Receptor source: a young man in good health and CMV-seropositive.

This chain joins TRBV11-2 and TRBJ1-1; D perhaps matches TRBD1 (6 bases). The germline CDR1 and CDR2 sequences are SGHAT and FQNNGV. V dropped 5 bases and J dropped 11 bases, with 21 bases sitting between them. The length of the CDR3 is 14 residues. The CDR3 sequence: CASSPQGTALGAFF. In nucleotides, the CDR3 is TGTGCCAGCAGCCCCCAGGGGACGGCCCTTGGGGCTTTCTTT.

The chain uses TRBV19 and TRBJ2-1; 15 bases map to TRBD2. V was pared by 0 bases and J by 10 bases, with 7 bases of the junction left unmatched. CDR3 length: 17 amino acids. Germline CDR1 and CDR2: LNHDA and SQIVND (reference sequence). CDR3 sequence: CASSIERTSGRAQEQFF. In nucleotides, the CDR3 is TGTGCCAGTAGTATAGAAAGGACTAGCGGGAGGGCCCAGGAGCAGTTCTTC.

This clone was detected a few times. The chain couples TRBV2 to TRBJ1-5; D might be TRBD1 (6 bases). This CDR3 comprises 15 residues. V was trimmed by 0 bases and J by 3 bases, leaving 9 bases between them. Germline-derived CDR1 and CDR2 are SNHLY and FYNNEI. The CDR3, as DNA: TGTGCCAGCAGTGAAGCGCACAGGGCCAATCAGCCCCAGCATTTT. This gives the protein CASSEAHRANQPQHF. The full variable domain, in which reference TRBV2 and TRBJ1-5 provide the parts outside the CDR3, is EPEVTQTPSHQVTQMGQEVILRCVPISNHLYFYWYRQILGQKVEFLVSFYNNEISEKSEIFDDQFSVERPDGSNFTLKIRSTKLEDSAMYFCASSEAHRANQPQHFGDGTRLSIL.

The rearrangement joins TRBV7-6 to TRBJ2-2; D is perhaps TRBD2 (6 bases). Germline V gene sequence: CDR1 SGHVS, CDR2 FNYEAQ. The length of the CDR3 is 18 residues. V was trimmed by 5 bases and J by 4 bases, leaving 23 bases between them. DNA of the CDR3: TGTGCCAGCAGCCCCCTGGGTTGGAGGGAAGGAACCACCGGGGAGCTGTTTTTT. It specifies CASSPLGWREGTTGELFF. Together with reference TRBV7-6 and TRBJ2-2, the CDR3 gives the full variable domain: GAGVSQSPRYKVTKRGQDVALRCDPISGHVSLYWYRQALGQGPEFLTYFNYEAQQDKSGLPNDRFSAERPEGSISTLTIQRTEQRDSAMYRCASSPLGWREGTTGELFFGEGSRLTVL.

V gene TRBV30 combines with J gene TRBJ2-5; 7 bases match TRBD2. The CDR3 has 13 residues. V was pared by 2 bases and J by 5 bases, with 5 bases of the junction left unmatched. Per germline, CDR1 GTSNPN and CDR2 SVGIG (reference sequence). The CDR3 protein is CAWSPGLVETQYF. CDR3 bases: TGTGCCTGGAGTCCTGGACTAGTCGAGACCCAGTACTTC.

A remark on this clone: The same CDR3 is also encoded by other DNA sequences in this sample. CDR3 sequence reads: CASSVRGTGELFF. CDR3 nucleotides: TGTGCCAGCAGCGTCAGGGGAACCGGGGAGCTGTTTTTT. The V gene is TRBV9, the J gene TRBJ2-2, with D possibly TRBD1 on 6 matching bases. Germline V gene sequence: CDR1 SGDLS, CDR2 YYNGEE. The CDR3 loop spans 13 amino acids. The V end was cut by 2 bases, the J end by 5 bases, with 7 bases between.

V is TRBV7-9 and J is TRBJ2-6, with 9 bases aligning to TRBD1. CDR3 length equals 17 residues. Germline V CDR1 and CDR2: SEHNR, FQNEAQ (reference sequence). Trimming took 5 bases from V and 3 from J; bases not matched to a gene: 8. The CDR3 is CASSRPGTGFGANVLTF. In nucleotides, the CDR3 is TGTGCCAGCAGCCGTCCCGGGACAGGGTTTGGGGCCAACGTCCTGACTTTC.

This chain connects TRBV5-5 to TRBJ2-7; possibly TRBD2 for D (5 bases). The CDR3 spans 12 residues. Germline lookup yields CDR1 SGHKS and CDR2 YYEKEE (reference sequence). V was shortened by 2 bases and J by 4 bases, with 7 bases between the two germline ends. The CDR3 bases are TGTGCCAGCAGCTTCCCGGGGTACGAGCAGTACTTC. Translated: CASSFPGYEQYF.

The V gene is TRBV11-2, the J gene TRBJ2-1, with a weak D call TRBD1 (6 bases). The CDR3 has 13 amino acids. V was shortened by 3 bases and J by 7 bases, with 10 bases between the two germline ends. Germline CDR1 SGHAT, CDR2 FQNNGV. CDR3 loop: CASSLIQGNEQFF. CDR3 nucleotide sequence: TGTGCCAGCAGCTTGATCCAGGGGAATGAGCAGTTCTTC.

V usage is TRBV21-1 and J usage is TRBJ2-7; TRBD2, the D gene given by the table, was not confirmed from the DNA. TRBV21-1 is a pseudogene locus. The CDR3 extends over 11 amino acids. In DNA, the CDR3 is TGTGCCAGCCAGCGCAGCTACGAGCAGTACTTC. Protein sequence: CASQRSYEQYF.

The chain has TRBV28 and TRBJ1-4, with no clear D. The V end lost 8 bases, the J end lost 8 bases, and 6 bases lay between the germline ends. This CDR3 comprises 10 residues. Per the germline V gene, CDR1 is MDHEN and CDR2 is SYDVKM. In DNA form, the CDR3 reads TGTGCCAGCTTTGAGGAAAAACTGTTTTTT. Protein product: CASFEEKLFF.

The chain has TRBV7-9 and TRBJ2-3; 7 bases agree with TRBD1. Germline CDR1 and CDR2: SEHNR and FQNEAQ (reference sequence). V was clipped by 1 base and J by 6 bases; unmatched bases: 4. This CDR3 contains 14 residues. The CDR3 loop is CASSLVGGADTQYF. In nucleotides, the CDR3 is TGTGCCAGCAGCTTAGTAGGGGGCGCGGATACGCAGTATTTT.

The chain has TRBV5-1 and TRBJ1-2; unclear D gene. CDR3 length: 12 residues. From germline, CDR1 is SGHRS and CDR2 YFSETQ. V dropped 5 bases and J dropped 4 bases, with 9 bases sitting between them. CDR3 sequence: CASRPDTYGYTF. The CDR3 bases are TGCGCCAGCAGACCTGACACCTATGGCTACACCTTC.

The chain links TRBV13 to TRBJ2-1; D unclear. Trimming left V 1 base short and J 0 bases short, with 10 bases between. Germline-derived CDR1 and CDR2 are PRHDT and FYEKMQ (reference sequence). There are 16 residues in the CDR3. The CDR3 region is CASSLEYSPSYNEQFF. CDR3 coding DNA: TGTGCCAGCAGCTTAGAATACAGTCCCTCCTACAATGAGCAGTTCTTC.

The rearrangement links TRBV6-5 to TRBJ2-7; 7 bases map to TRBD2. The V segment lost 11 bases and the J segment 4 bases; nucleotides outside the gene matches: 2. Germline CDR1 and CDR2: MNHEY and SVGAGI. The CDR3 extends over 10 amino acids. The CDR3 loop is CASGGYEQYF. CDR3 DNA sequence: TGTGCCTCCGGGGGGTACGAGCAGTACTTC.

This clone was observed once. The CDR3 coding sequence is TGTGCCAGCAGCGTGGGTAGCGGGAGTGAGTACGAGCAGTACTTC. Protein: CASSVGSGSEYEQYF. This rearrangement joins TRBV9 to TRBJ2-7; TRBD2 matches at 9 bases. Trimming at V came to 2 bases and at J to 4 bases, leaving 7 bases not matched to a gene. In germline, CDR1 is SGDLS, CDR2 YYNGEE. The length of the CDR3 is 15 residues.

This clone came up once. The V gene is TRBV11-1, the J gene TRBJ1-1, with a tentative D call TRBD1 (5 bases). V lost 3 bases, J lost 6 bases, and 14 bases lay in between. The CDR3 spans 14 residues. CDR1 is SGHAT and CDR2 is FQDESV in the germline V gene (reference sequence). The CDR3 spells CASSFGRDASEAFF. The CDR3 region has the DNA TGTGCCAGCAGCTTTGGGAGGGACGCCTCTGAAGCTTTCTTT.

This clone came up once. The chain is built from TRBV7-9 and TRBJ1-1; D is ambiguous. Trimming stripped 4 bases from V and 6 bases from J, with 15 bases between. The CDR3 length is 14 residues. The germline V gene has CDR1 SEHNR and CDR2 FQNEAQ (reference sequence). CDR3 sequence: CASSSRVGRAEAFF. The CDR3 bases are TGTGCCAGCAGCTCCCGGGTTGGGCGGGCTGAAGCTTTCTTT.

To note about this clone: Other DNA sequences in this specimen translate into the identical CDR3. The chain carries TRBV6-4 and TRBJ2-2; possibly TRBD2 for D (6 bases). This CDR3 is 15 amino acids long. V lost 0 bases and J lost 4, with 9 bases in between. Germline V gene sequence: CDR1 MRHNA, CDR2 SNTAGT. The DNA of the CDR3 is TGTGCCAGCAGTGACTCCTCCGGGGGCACCGGGGAGCTGTTTTTT. Translating it yields CASSDSSGGTGELFF.

In this sample, this clone turned up a few times. This chain uses TRBV7-2 with TRBJ2-7, with D tentatively TRBD2 (6 bases). The V and J ends lost 4 bases and 1 base respectively, with 14 bases between them. From germline, CDR1 is SGHTA and CDR2 FQGNSA. CDR3 length: 15 residues. The CDR3 coding sequence is TGTGCCAGCAGCTCTATGCTAGCGTCTTCCTACGAGCAGTACTTC. Its protein is CASSSMLASSYEQYF.

The V call is TRBV6-6, the J call TRBJ2-5, with TRBD1 as a possible D gene (7 bases). The CDR3 is 16 amino acids. V was shortened by 6 bases and J by 1 base, with 18 bases between the two germline ends. Per the germline V gene, CDR1 is MNHNY and CDR2 is SVGAGI (reference sequence). CDR3 sequence reads: CASRLTNRGGQETQYF. The CDR3 DNA reads TGTGCCAGCAGACTCACGAACAGGGGAGGCCAAGAGACCCAGTACTTC.

The rearrangement uses TRBV4-3 and TRBJ1-4, with a tentative D call TRBD1 (5 bases). V was trimmed by 5 bases and J by 5 bases, leaving 18 bases between them. The CDR3 covers 16 residues. Germline CDR1 is LGHNA and CDR2 is YSLEER. CDR3 coding DNA: TGCGCCAGCAGCGGCCGGACGGGAGGGGTCAATGAAAAACTGTTTTTT. This codes for CASSGRTGGVNEKLFF.

The chain couples TRBV28 to TRBJ2-7; the match to TRBD2 covers 13 bases. The V gene's germline CDR1 is MDHEN and CDR2 SYDVKM. V shed 5 bases and J 2 bases; nucleotides not matched to a gene: 6. This CDR3 spans 16 amino acids. CDR3 sequence reads: CASSPGLAGEAYEQYF. The CDR3 nucleotides read TGTGCCAGCAGTCCAGGACTAGCGGGAGAGGCCTACGAGCAGTACTTC.

About this clone itself: Within the sample, other DNA sequences also encode this same CDR3. V usage is TRBV19 and J usage is TRBJ2-5; D is possibly TRBD1 (5 bases). The CDR3 spans 14 residues. Germline loops: CDR1 LNHDA, CDR2 SQIVND (reference sequence). V lost 3 bases to trimming and J lost 1 base, with 9 bases between them. In nucleotides, the CDR3 is TGTGCCAGTAGTATCCCAGGGCTCCAAGAGACCCAGTACTTC. Translating gives CASSIPGLQETQYF.

The chain couples TRBV9 to TRBJ1-4; D possibly corresponds to TRBD1 (5 bases). Germline V gene lookup returns CDR1 SGDLS and CDR2 YYNGEE. The CDR3 spans 16 residues. The V end lost 2 bases, the J end lost 8 bases, and 19 bases lay between the germline ends. CDR3 region: CASSVFGGDLGEKLFF. CDR3 in DNA: TGTGCCAGCAGCGTCTTCGGGGGGGATCTTGGAGAAAAACTGTTTTTT.

The rearrangement links TRBV29-1 to TRBJ2-1; 10 bases are a match to TRBD2. The CDR3 runs to 13 residues. V was clipped by 7 bases and J by 9 bases; unmatched bases: 9. The germline V gene encodes CDR1 SQVTM and CDR2 ANQGSEA. CDR3 coding DNA: TGCAGCGCCCCCTTAGCGGGAGGTACTGAGCAGTTCTTC. This translates into CSAPLAGGTEQFF.

This clone was recorded many times. This sequence joins TRBV4-2 and TRBJ2-3; maybe TRBD2 (6 bases). V shed 3 bases and J shed 0 bases, with 22 bases lying between them. Per germline, CDR1 LGHNA and CDR2 YNFKEQ. This CDR3 has 19 amino acids. CDR3 sequence (DNA): TGTGCCAGCAGCCAGATGAACCTTATAGCGGATACTAGCACAGATACGCAGTATTTT. Its protein is CASSQMNLIADTSTDTQYF.

The rearrangement joins TRBV11-2 to TRBJ1-5; TRBD1 matches 8 bases. Germline trimming cut 5 bases from V and 6 bases from J; bases unmatched to any gene: 6. The length of the CDR3 is 14 residues. Germline CDR1 and CDR2: SGHAT and FQNNGV. CDR3 sequence (DNA): TGTGCCAGCAGCCCTACAGGGGGACCTCAGCCCCAGCATTTT. This translates into CASSPTGGPQPQHF.

The sample holds a few counts of this clone. The chain combines TRBV27 with TRBJ1-5; tentative D call: TRBD1 (6 bases). Germline loops: CDR1 MNHEY, CDR2 SMNVEV (reference sequence). The CDR3 length is 14 residues. V was pared by 5 bases and J by 4 bases, with 12 bases between. CDR3 loop: CASSLQGVNQPQHF. DNA for the CDR3: TGTGCCAGCAGTCTACAGGGTGTGAATCAGCCCCAGCATTTT.

V usage is TRBV6-5 and J usage is TRBJ2-5; no reliable D call. The CDR3 extends over 11 amino acids. V was cut by 9 bases and J by 4 bases, with 9 bases left in between. Germline loops: CDR1 MNHEY, CDR2 SVGAGI. The CDR3 nucleotides read TGTGCCAGGAGAGGATCAGAGACCCAGTACTTC. Its translation is CARRGSETQYF.